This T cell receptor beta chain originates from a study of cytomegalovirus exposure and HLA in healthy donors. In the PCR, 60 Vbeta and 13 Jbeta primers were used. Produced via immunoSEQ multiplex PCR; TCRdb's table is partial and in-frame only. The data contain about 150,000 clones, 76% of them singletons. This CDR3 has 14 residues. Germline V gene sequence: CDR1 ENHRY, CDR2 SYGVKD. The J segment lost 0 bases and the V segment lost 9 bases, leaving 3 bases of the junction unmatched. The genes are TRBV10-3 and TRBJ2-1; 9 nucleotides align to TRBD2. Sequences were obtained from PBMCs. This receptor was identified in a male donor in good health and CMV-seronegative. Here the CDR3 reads CAISSGSSYNEQFF. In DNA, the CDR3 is TGTGCCATAAGTAGCGGGAGCTCCTACAATGAGCAGTTCTTC.